A single sample gave rise to the 19 T cell receptor beta chains below, sequenced in a study of spatial heterogeneity in lung cancer. TCRdb processed the 5' RACE reads anew with MiXCR; each CDR3 protein has one entry. The sample holds 42,000 or so distinct CDR3 sequences, roughly a tenth seen once. The time point here: blood at routine non-recurrence follow-up after resection. Sequenced here: PBMCs, sampled at follow-up. These receptor sequences come from a female donor with early-stage non-small cell lung cancer.

There are many counts of this clonotype. V usage is TRBV20-1 and J usage is TRBJ1-4; D unclear. Per the germline V gene, CDR1 is DFQATT and CDR2 is SNEGSKA (reference sequence). V gave up 7 bases and J gave up 3 bases, with 12 bases separating them. This CDR3 contains 13 residues. CDR3 region: CSVAGKANEKLFF. The DNA for the CDR3 is TGCAGTGTCGCCGGGAAAGCTAATGAAAAACTGTTTTTT.

The CDR3 nucleotides are TGCGCCAGCAGTCAATCAGTAAAGGGCAGGCCTTCTCGGTACCAAGAGACCCAGTACTTC. Its translation: CASSQSVKGRPSRYQETQYF. This chain connects TRBV23-1 to TRBJ2-5; D unresolved. TRBV23-1 is marked as an open reading frame, function uncertain. The CDR3 runs to 20 residues. The V end lost 0 bases, the J end lost 0 bases, and 23 bases lay between the germline ends.

This clonotype was detected ten times or more. The genes are TRBV9 and TRBJ2-5; D gene ambiguous. Germline CDR1 and CDR2: SGDLS and YYNGEE. V was cut by 3 bases and J by 4 bases, with 13 bases left in between. There are 14 residues in the CDR3. In DNA, the CDR3 is TGTGCCAGCAGCGAGGACCCCGGTGTAGAGACCCAGTACTTC. Its translation is CASSEDPGVETQYF.

The V and J genes are TRBV6-8 and TRBJ1-5, with D tentatively TRBD1 (5 bases). There are 14 residues in the CDR3. Trimming shortened V by 2 bases and J by 2 bases, and 7 bases separated the two germline ends. CDR1 and CDR2 from the germline V gene are MNHGY and SAAAGT. In DNA, the CDR3 is TGTGCCAGCAGTTACGAGGGGCGCAATCAGCCCCAGCATTTT. It encodes CASSYEGRNQPQHF.

The chain joins TRBV7-3 to TRBJ2-1; D assignment may be TRBD1 or TRBD2 (6 bases each). The V and J ends lost 1 base and 6 bases respectively, with 10 bases between them. The CDR3 is 14 residues long. Germline assignment: CDR1 SGHTA and CDR2 FQGTGA. This CDR3 is CASSLSRGPNEQFF. In DNA, the CDR3 is TGTGCCAGCAGCTTAAGTCGGGGGCCCAATGAGCAGTTCTTC. The full variable domain, rest sourced from reference TRBV7-3 and TRBJ2-1, is GAGVSQTPSNKVTEKGKYVELRCDPISGHTALYWYRQSLGQGPEFLIYFQGTGAADDSGLPNDRFFAVRPEGSVSTLKIQRTERGDSAVYLCASSLSRGPNEQFFGPGTRLTVL.

The chain employs TRBV3-1 and TRBJ1-1; D possibly corresponds to TRBD1 (5 bases). The CDR3 covers 13 residues. In germline, CDR1 is LGHDT, CDR2 YNNKEL (reference sequence). V lost 4 bases to trimming and J lost 5 bases, with 11 bases between them. The CDR3 loop is CASSLLGGTEAFF. For the CDR3, the DNA is TGTGCCAGCAGCCTACTGGGGGGTACTGAAGCTTTCTTT.

The chain has TRBV18 and TRBJ2-4, with D possibly TRBD1 on 5 matching bases. V was cut by 5 bases and J by 5 bases, with 10 bases left in between. CDR1 and CDR2 (germline): KGHSH, LQKENI. CDR3 length: 13 residues. The CDR3 loop is CASSSLQENIQYF. The CDR3 nucleotides are TGTGCCAGCTCATCCTTACAGGAAAACATTCAGTACTTC.

The J gene is TRBJ2-3, the V gene TRBV7-2; D might be TRBD2 (6 bases). Trimming cost V 3 bases and J 5 bases, with 15 bases left between them. This CDR3 contains 15 residues. Germline lookup yields CDR1 SGHTA and CDR2 FQGNSA. In nucleotides, the CDR3 is TGTGCCAGCAGCTTGGTTAGCGGCGGCCGAGATACGCAGTATTTT. This encodes CASSLVSGGRDTQYF.

As for this clonotype: This sequence may be a read error, since a much larger clone differs from it by one base. The genes are TRBV19 and TRBJ1-5; TRBD1 agrees at 8 bases. Per germline, CDR1 LNHDA and CDR2 SQIVND (reference sequence). The CDR3 spans 17 residues. CDR3 amino acids: CTSSTGQARSSNQPQHF. The DNA for the CDR3 is TGTACCAGTAGTACGGGACAGGCACGGTCGAGCAATCAGCCCCAGCATTTT.

As DNA, the CDR3 is TGCAGTGCTAGAGTTCCAGGAGGCTCCTACGAGCAGTACTTC. Residues: CSARVPGGSYEQYF. The V gene is TRBV20-1, the J gene TRBJ2-7; TRBD2 might be the D (5 bases). The CDR3 sequence is 14 residues long. Between the trimmed V and J ends, which lost 1 base and 0 bases, there was a span of 10 bases. From germline, CDR1 is DFQATT and CDR2 SNEGSKA (reference sequence).

In its sample, this clonotype was seen a few times. The chain links TRBV6-2 or TRBV6-3 to TRBJ2-1; 7 nucleotides line up with TRBD1. This CDR3 contains 15 residues. J gave up 7 bases and V 5 bases, and 11 bases lay outside the gene matches. Germline V gene data show CDR1 as MNHEY and CDR2 as SVGEGT. This CDR3 is CASSPVGQKGNEQFF. The CDR3, as DNA: TGTGCCAGCAGTCCCGTGGGACAGAAGGGAAATGAGCAGTTCTTC.

This clonotype was counted ten times or more. The rearrangement joins TRBV9 to TRBJ2-5; possibly TRBD1 or TRBD2 for D (5 bases each). V was shortened by 4 bases and J by 5 bases, with 15 bases between the two germline ends. Germline-derived CDR1 and CDR2 are SGDLS and YYNGEE. The CDR3 runs 14 residues. The DNA of the CDR3 is TGTGCCAGCAGCCCGAGGGGTTCCGGGGAGACCCAGTACTTC. Translation: CASSPRGSGETQYF.

By sample fraction, this clonotype is medium-sized. CDR3 bases: TGTGCCTGGAGTACGGGGGTGAACACTGAAGCTTTCTTT. This encodes CAWSTGVNTEAFF. This chain links TRBV30 with TRBJ1-1, with a possible D match to TRBD1 (5 bases). Trimming shortened V by 2 bases and J by 0 bases, and 7 bases separated the two germline ends. This CDR3 comprises 13 residues. The V gene's germline CDR1 is GTSNPN and CDR2 SVGIG (reference sequence).

This clonotype was recorded many times. The chain employs TRBV20-1 and TRBJ2-3; the D gene is possibly TRBD2 (5 bases). Trimming removed 4 bases from V and 1 base from J, with 9 bases in between. CDR1 is DFQATT and CDR2 is SNEGSKA in the germline V gene (reference sequence). CDR3 length equals 13 residues. The CDR3 bases are TGCAGTGCTATTTTCGGGGGCACAGATACGCAGTATTTT. Its translation is CSAIFGGTDTQYF.

This clonotype has a handful of counts. CDR3 loop: CASSPGGEDTQYF. CDR3 nucleotides: TGTGCCAGCAGCCCGGGGGGAGAAGATACGCAGTATTTT. The chain links TRBV7-9 to TRBJ2-3; 7 bases match TRBD2. With V trimmed by 5 bases and J by 5 bases, 4 bases remained unmatched. The CDR3 covers 13 residues. The germline V gene has CDR1 SEHNR and CDR2 FQNEAQ (reference sequence).

The V gene is TRBV20-1, the J gene TRBJ1-5; D gene uncertain. Trimming removed 3 bases from V and 1 base from J, with 10 bases in between. The CDR3 runs to 14 residues. The V gene's germline CDR1 is DFQATT and CDR2 SNEGSKA (reference sequence). CDR3 bases: TGCAGTGCTAGTACCGGGATGAGCAATCAGCCCCAGCATTTT. Translated: CSASTGMSNQPQHF.

There are many counts of this clonotype. The rearrangement uses TRBV12-3 or TRBV12-4 and TRBJ1-5; D ambiguous. CDR3 length: 13 residues. The germline V and J ends were trimmed by 5 bases and 7 bases, with 12 bases remaining between them. DNA for the CDR3: TGTGCCAGCAGTGACCAGGCAAGGCAGCCCCAGCATTTT. This translates into CASSDQARQPQHF.

This clonotype has a count of ten or more. V usage is TRBV3-1 and J usage is TRBJ2-3; D unclear. Per germline, CDR1 LGHDT and CDR2 YNNKEL (reference sequence). V lost 3 bases and J lost 0, with 10 bases in between. CDR3 length equals 15 residues. The CDR3 nucleotides are TGTGCCAGCAGCCAGTTGGGTTCTAGCACAGATACGCAGTATTTT. It specifies CASSQLGSSTDTQYF.

This clonotype has more than one count but fewer than ten. The rearrangement uses TRBV6-5 and TRBJ1-1; 8 positions match TRBD1. The germline CDR1 and CDR2 sequences are MNHEY and SVGAGI. The length of the CDR3 is 15 residues. With V trimmed by 4 bases and J by 9 bases, 13 bases remained unmatched. The CDR3 nucleotides are TGTGCCAGCAGTTCCCGACAGGGGCTCGTTCCGAAAGCTTTCTTT. As protein: CASSSRQGLVPKAFF.